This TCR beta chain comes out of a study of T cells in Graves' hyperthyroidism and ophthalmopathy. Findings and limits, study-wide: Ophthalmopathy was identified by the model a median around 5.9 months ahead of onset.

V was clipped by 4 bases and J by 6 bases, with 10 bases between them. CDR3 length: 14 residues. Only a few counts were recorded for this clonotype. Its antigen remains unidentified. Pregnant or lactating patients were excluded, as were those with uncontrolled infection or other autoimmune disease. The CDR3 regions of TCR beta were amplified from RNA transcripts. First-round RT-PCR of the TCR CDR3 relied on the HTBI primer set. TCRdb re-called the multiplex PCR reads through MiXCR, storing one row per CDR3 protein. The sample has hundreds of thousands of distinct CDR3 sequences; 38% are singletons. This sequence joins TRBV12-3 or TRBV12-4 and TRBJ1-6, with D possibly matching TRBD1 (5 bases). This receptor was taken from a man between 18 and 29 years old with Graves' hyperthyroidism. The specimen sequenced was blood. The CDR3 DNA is TGTGCCAGCAGTTCAGGGAGAAGTAATTCACCCCTCCACTTT. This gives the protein CASSSGRSNSPLHF.